The count of the clone carrying this T cell receptor beta chain is one. The CDR3 sequence is 15 residues long. Germline lookup yields CDR1 GTSNPN and CDR2 SVGIG (reference sequence). V was pared by 2 bases and J by 1 base, with 14 bases between. The sample originates from a study of control samples from healthy donors and cancer patients. Clones were sequenced by immunoSEQ multiplex PCR, and TCRdb holds only the in-frame ones, with some missing. Of 130,000 or so clones in the sample, roughly 86% are singletons; the top ten hold approximately 7.5%. The receptor was derived from a man aged 50 to 59 with head and neck cancer. The sample consisted of PBMCs. The rearrangement joins TRBV30 to TRBJ1-1, with D possibly matching TRBD1 (5 bases). CDR3 nucleotide sequence: TGTGCCTGGAGTCCACTGGGACGTCAGAACACTGAAGCTTTCTTT. Its translation is CAWSPLGRQNTEAFF.